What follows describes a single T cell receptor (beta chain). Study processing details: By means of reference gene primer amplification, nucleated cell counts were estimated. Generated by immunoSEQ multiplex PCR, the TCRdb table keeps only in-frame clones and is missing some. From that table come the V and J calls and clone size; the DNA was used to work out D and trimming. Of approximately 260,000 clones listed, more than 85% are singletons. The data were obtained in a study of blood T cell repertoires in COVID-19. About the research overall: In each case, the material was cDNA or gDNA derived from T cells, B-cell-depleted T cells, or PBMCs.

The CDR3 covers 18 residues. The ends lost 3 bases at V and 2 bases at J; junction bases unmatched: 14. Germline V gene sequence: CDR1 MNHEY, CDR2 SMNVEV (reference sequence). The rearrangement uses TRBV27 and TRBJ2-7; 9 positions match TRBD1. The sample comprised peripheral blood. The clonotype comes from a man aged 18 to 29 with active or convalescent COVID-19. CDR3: CASSFRPVGTGYAYEQYF. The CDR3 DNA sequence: TGTGCCAGCAGTTTCCGCCCAGTTGGGACAGGGTACGCCTACGAGCAGTACTTC.